The 25 T cell receptor beta chains presented below share a single source sample, sequenced in a study of cytomegalovirus exposure and HLA in healthy donors. Repertoires were generated with immunoSEQ multiplex PCR, while TCRdb's copy carries only in-frame clones and drops some. The table lists around 190,000 clones, roughly 82% of them singletons. The sample was PBMCs. Receptors originate from a woman in her late teens or twenties in good health and CMV-seronegative.

This rearrangement joins TRBV5-4 to TRBJ2-1; TRBD2 might be the D (5 bases). Trimming shortened V by 3 bases and J by 6 bases, and 16 bases separated the two germline ends. The germline CDR1 and CDR2 sequences are SGHNT and YYREEE (reference sequence). CDR3 size: 15 residues. Here the CDR3 reads CASSSLDWRGNEQFF. CDR3 DNA sequence: TGTGCCAGCAGCTCCCTGGACTGGCGTGGCAATGAGCAGTTCTTC.

The J gene is TRBJ2-7, the V gene TRBV10-1; 12 bases are a match to TRBD2. Germline lookup yields CDR1 WNHNN and CDR2 SYGVQD (reference sequence). V gave up 5 bases and J gave up 4 bases; unmatched junction bases: 3. The CDR3 totals 14 residues. The CDR3 reads CASSLTSGSYEQYF. CDR3 bases: TGCGCCAGCAGTTTGACTAGCGGGAGTTACGAGCAGTACTTC.

CDR3 in DNA: TGTGCCAGCATTCTAGCGCCGAGCTCCTACAATGAGCAGTTCTTC. It translates to CASILAPSSYNEQFF. The rearrangement links TRBV28 to TRBJ2-1, with D possibly TRBD2 on 6 matching bases. V lost 7 bases and J lost 0, with 13 bases in between. Germline CDR1 MDHEN, CDR2 SYDVKM. The CDR3 runs to 15 residues.

Here the CDR3 reads CAWSFGPRGTDTQYF. CDR3 bases: TGTGCCTGGAGTTTCGGGCCCAGGGGCACAGATACGCAGTATTTT. V gene TRBV30 combines with J gene TRBJ2-3, with D tentatively TRBD1 (5 bases). This CDR3 is 15 amino acids long. V was trimmed by 2 bases and J by 1 base, leaving 13 bases between them. From germline, CDR1 is GTSNPN and CDR2 SVGIG (reference sequence).

This chain uses TRBV7-8 with TRBJ2-7; D is unresolved. This CDR3 is 15 amino acids long. CDR1 is SGHVS and CDR2 is FQNEAQ in the germline V gene. V was shortened by 2 bases and J by 3 bases, with 14 bases between the two germline ends. The CDR3 here is CASSLKMAVSYEQYF. The CDR3 region has the DNA TGTGCCAGCAGCTTAAAGATGGCGGTTAGCTACGAGCAGTACTTC. The whole variable domain, remainder taken from reference TRBV7-8 and TRBJ2-7, is GAGVSQSPRYKVAKRGQDVALRCDPISGHVSLFWYQQALGQGPEFLTYFQNEAQLDKSGLPSDRFFAERPEGSVSTLKIQRTQQEDSAVYLCASSLKMAVSYEQYFGPGTRLTVT.

V usage is TRBV5-1 and J usage is TRBJ2-1; possibly TRBD2 for D (6 bases). V lost 4 bases, J lost 5 bases, and 31 bases lay in between. The CDR3 loop spans 20 amino acids. Germline V CDR1 and CDR2: SGHRS, YFSETQ. The CDR3 is CASSPDGRTIPGMTNNEQFF. CDR3 in DNA: TGCGCCAGCAGCCCTGATGGCCGGACTATCCCCGGGATGACTAACAATGAGCAGTTCTTC. Complete variable domain (other parts from reference TRBV5-1 and TRBJ2-1): KAGVTQTPRYLIKTRGQQVTLSCSPISGHRSVSWYQQTPGQGLQFLFEYFSETQRNKGNFPGRFSGRQFSNSRSEMNVSTLELGDSALYLCASSPDGRTIPGMTNNEQFFGPGTRLTVL.

The chain uses TRBV7-2 and TRBJ2-3; no clear D. The CDR3 has 15 residues. CDR1 is SGHTA and CDR2 is FQGNSA in the germline V gene. Deletions cut 1 base from V and 1 base from J, with 9 bases between. The CDR3 sequence is CASSLVLGGTDTQYF. CDR3 sequence (DNA): TGTGCCAGCAGCTTAGTCCTCGGTGGCACAGATACGCAGTATTTT.

The chain joins TRBV30 to TRBJ2-7; D may be TRBD2 (5 bases). The CDR3 consists of 10 residues. Per the germline V gene, CDR1 is GTSNPN and CDR2 is SVGIG (reference sequence). Trimming removed 5 bases at V and 3 bases at J, with 5 bases between. This CDR3 reads CAWGLYEQYF. The DNA for the CDR3 is TGTGCCTGGGGACTCTACGAGCAGTACTTC.

This clone has more than one count but fewer than ten. The rearrangement links TRBV4-1 to TRBJ2-7; D is ambiguous. The CDR3 contains 13 residues. CDR1 MGHRA and CDR2 YSYEKL come from the germline V gene. Trimming left V 1 base short and J 3 bases short, with 7 bases between. CDR3 in amino acids: CASSQVEDYEQYF. In DNA form, the CDR3 reads TGCGCCAGCAGCCAAGTAGAGGACTACGAGCAGTACTTC.

The sample holds a few counts of this clone. The chain recombines TRBV5-1 with TRBJ2-7; D is uncertain. The CDR3 covers 14 residues. Germline-derived CDR1 and CDR2 are SGHRS and YFSETQ. Trimming cost V 1 base and J 2 bases, with 10 bases left between them. Written as DNA, the CDR3 is TGCGCCAGCAGCTTGTACTGGGCTGCCTACGAGCAGTACTTC. It translates to CASSLYWAAYEQYF.

The V gene is TRBV5-6, the J gene TRBJ1-1, with D maybe TRBD1 (5 bases). Trimming pared 0 bases from V and 6 bases from J, leaving 15 bases between. CDR3 length equals 15 residues. CDR1 is SGHDT and CDR2 is YYEEEE in the germline V gene. This chain's CDR3 is CASSLEAGRIAEAFF. The CDR3 DNA is TGTGCCAGCAGCTTGGAGGCAGGGAGGATAGCTGAAGCTTTCTTT. Complete variable domain (other parts from reference TRBV5-6 and TRBJ1-1): DAGVTQSPTHLIKTRGQQVTLRCSPKSGHDTVSWYQQALGQGPQFIFQYYEEEERQRGNFPDRFSGHQFPNYSSELNVNALLLGDSALYLCASSLEAGRIAEAFFGQGTRLTVV.

The CDR3, as DNA: TGTGCCAGCGGAACCGGCTTGGAGGGGGAGACCCAGTACTTC. It codes for CASGTGLEGETQYF. The chain employs TRBV7-7 and TRBJ2-5; D is possibly TRBD2 (6 bases). Germline CDR1 SSHAT, CDR2 FNYEAQ (reference sequence). V was trimmed by 8 bases and J by 5 bases, leaving 18 bases between them. CDR3 length: 14 amino acids.

The rearrangement uses TRBV7-8 and TRBJ1-2; 7 bases are shared with TRBD1. The J segment lost 2 bases and the V segment lost 0 bases, leaving 9 bases of the junction unmatched. The CDR3 runs 17 residues. The germline gives CDR1 SGHVS, CDR2 FQNEAQ. The CDR3 sequence: CASSLALGQVLNYGYTF. As DNA, the CDR3 is TGTGCCAGCAGCTTAGCCCTTGGACAGGTTCTCAACTATGGCTACACCTTC.

Written as DNA, the CDR3 is TGTGCCAGTAGTATAGTAGGCCAGGGAGGCTACGAGCAGTACTTC. Translated: CASSIVGQGGYEQYF. This chain uses TRBV19 with TRBJ2-7, with a tentative D call TRBD2 (6 bases). CDR3 length: 15 amino acids. Germline V CDR1 and CDR2: LNHDA, SQIVND (reference sequence). Trimming removed 1 base at V and 3 bases at J, with 13 bases between.

The gene calls are TRBV6-5 and TRBJ1-4; no clear D. CDR1 and CDR2 from the germline V gene are MNHEY and SVGAGI. Trimming pared 11 bases from V and 6 bases from J, leaving 16 bases between. The CDR3 length is 13 residues. CDR3 nucleotides: TGTGCCTCAGCCCCGGGGTATTATGAAAAACTGTTTTTT. This sequence encodes CASAPGYYEKLFF.

This sequence joins TRBV7-9 and TRBJ1-2; 7 bases match TRBD1. With 4 bases clipped from V and 3 bases from J, the junction kept 5 bases outside the gene matches. CDR3 size: 14 residues. CDR1 is SEHNR, CDR2 FQNEAQ, per germline (reference sequence). The CDR3 nucleotides are TGTGCCAGCAGCTCGACAGGGCTTGACTATGGCTACACCTTC. Encoded protein: CASSSTGLDYGYTF. The full variable domain, with the rest looked up from reference TRBV7-9 and TRBJ1-2, is DTGVSQNPRHKITKRGQNVTFRCDPISEHNRLYWYRQTLGQGPEFLTYFQNEAQLEKSRLLSDRFSAERPKGSFSTLEIQRTEQGDSAMYLCASSSTGLDYGYTFGSGTRLTVV.

The chain is built from TRBV10-2 and TRBJ1-2; possible D gene TRBD1, 5 bases. The V gene's germline CDR1 is WSHSY and CDR2 SAAADI. Trimming took off 6 bases at V and 2 bases at J, with 7 bases between the two ends. The CDR3 runs 12 residues. The CDR3 loop is CASSQGNYGYTF. The CDR3 DNA follows: TGCGCCAGCAGCCAGGGAAACTATGGCTACACCTTC.

V and J are TRBV5-1 and TRBJ2-5, with D tentatively TRBD1 (6 bases). Per the germline V gene, CDR1 is SGHRS and CDR2 is YFSETQ. The CDR3 contains 14 residues. The V end was cut by 2 bases, the J end by 2 bases, with 10 bases between. The CDR3 bases are TGCGCCAGCAGCTTCGGACAGCCACAAGAGACCCAGTACTTC. Translation: CASSFGQPQETQYF.

This chain uses TRBV12-5 with TRBJ2-3; 7 bases match TRBD1. Unmatched junction bases numbered 8, after V lost 7 bases and J lost 4 bases. The CDR3 is made up of 14 amino acids. The V gene's germline CDR1 is LGHNT and CDR2 FRNRAP. This CDR3 reads CASDPGGSADTQYF. The CDR3 DNA reads TGTGCTAGTGACCCAGGGGGTTCGGCAGATACGCAGTATTTT.

This chain uses TRBV19 with TRBJ1-1, with a weak D call TRBD1 (5 bases). V dropped 5 bases and J dropped 1 base, with 14 bases sitting between them. CDR1 and CDR2 from the germline V gene are LNHDA and SQIVND (reference sequence). CDR3 size: 15 residues. The CDR3 coding sequence is TGTGCCAGTAGTGCTACGACAGTGAGGAACACTGAAGCTTTCTTT. Its protein is CASSATTVRNTEAFF.

The gene calls are TRBV4-2 and TRBJ2-1; possible D gene TRBD2, 5 bases. The CDR3 has 15 amino acids. Germline CDR1 is LGHNA and CDR2 is YNFKEQ. V gave up 5 bases and J gave up 14 bases, with 25 bases separating them. This CDR3 reads CASSESINFPGEKFF. CDR3 DNA sequence: TGTGCCAGCAGCGAAAGTATTAACTTTCCCGGGGAAAAGTTCTTC.

The V and J genes are TRBV19 and TRBJ1-1; D gene ambiguous. Germline-derived CDR1 and CDR2 are LNHDA and SQIVND (reference sequence). Trimming pared 5 bases from V and 0 bases from J, leaving 16 bases between. This CDR3 is built from 16 residues. CDR3 sequence reads: CASSLIAREMNTEAFF. The CDR3 DNA follows: TGTGCCAGTAGTCTGATTGCTCGGGAAATGAACACTGAAGCTTTCTTT.

The rearrangement uses TRBV7-9 and TRBJ1-2; D ambiguous. Germline CDR1 reads SEHNR; CDR2 reads FQNEAQ (reference sequence). CDR3 length: 15 amino acids. V was clipped by 5 bases and J by 2 bases, with 15 bases between them. The CDR3: CASSPRTGLNYGYTF. Here the CDR3 DNA reads TGTGCCAGCAGCCCCAGGACCGGACTCAACTATGGCTACACCTTC.

This chain joins TRBV9 and TRBJ1-4; 7 bases align to TRBD1. Germline V CDR1 and CDR2: SGDLS, YYNGEE. The junction had 8 bases not matched to a gene; V was cut back by 4 bases and J by 8 bases. The CDR3 totals 14 residues. As DNA, the CDR3 is TGTGCCAGCAGCCGTGACAGGGTTAAGGAAAAACTGTTTTTT. This encodes CASSRDRVKEKLFF.

The rearrangement links TRBV30 to TRBJ1-6, with D perhaps TRBD1 (6 bases). Trimming stripped 2 bases from V and 6 bases from J, with 8 bases between. CDR3 length: 13 amino acids. Germline V lookup: CDR1 GTSNPN, CDR2 SVGIG (reference sequence). CDR3 protein: CAWSTGTNSPLHF. For the CDR3, the DNA is TGTGCCTGGAGTACAGGGACTAATTCACCCCTCCACTTT.